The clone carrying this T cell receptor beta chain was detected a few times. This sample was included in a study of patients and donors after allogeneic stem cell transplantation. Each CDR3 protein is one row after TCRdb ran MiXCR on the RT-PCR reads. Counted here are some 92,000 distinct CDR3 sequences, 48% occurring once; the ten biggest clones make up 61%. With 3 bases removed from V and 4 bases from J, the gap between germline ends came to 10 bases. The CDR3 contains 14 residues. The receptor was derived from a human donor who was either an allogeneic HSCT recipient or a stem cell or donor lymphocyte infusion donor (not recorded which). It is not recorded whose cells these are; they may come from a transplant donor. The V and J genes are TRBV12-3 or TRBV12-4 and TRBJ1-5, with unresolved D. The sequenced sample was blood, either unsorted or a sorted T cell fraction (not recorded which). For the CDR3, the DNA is TGTGCCAGCAGTTTTAGTGGAGTGAATCAGCCCCAGCATTTT. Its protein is CASSFSGVNQPQHF.